This TCR beta chain was documented in a study of CD8 T cells in ankylosing spondylitis (dated by TCRdb to about 2017). Regarding the complete study: T cell receptor beta repertoires were profiled in healthy donors and ankylosing spondylitis patients so that disease-linked TCR variants could be found. The full study cohort was made up of over 20 ankylosing spondylitis patients and more than 90 healthy donors. Peripheral blood was sampled, and synovial fluid was also collected from ankylosing spondylitis patients. What the research found in general, with its limitations: In peripheral blood, the disease-linked clones were found at relatively low frequencies and had a CD8+ phenotype. According to the report, matched synovial fluid samples from ankylosing spondylitis patients were significantly enriched for the disease-linked clones. Some motif variants were previously reported in synovial fluid and blood of reactive arthritis patients, suggesting common disease-initiation mechanisms. A TCR beta motif made up of several highly homologous amino acid variants appeared to be characteristic of blood from ankylosing spondylitis patients.

Synovial fluid samples and blood samples obtained from the same ankylosing spondylitis patients were matched. The sequencer was an Illumina HiSeq 2500. Quantitative 5'-RACE with molecular barcodes was used to prepare TCR beta libraries. Under the source paper's analysis protocol: A new computational method, built on a probabilistic model of VDJ rearrangement, was used to identify disease-linked TCR variants. TCRdb reprocessed the public reads (quality trimming at Q25 with fastp, clone calling with MiXCR) and kept in-frame beta chains. Here each entry gathers all rows of one CDR3 protein and keeps the most common genes and DNA. The V and J calls and clone size are TCRdb's, not the authors'. The sample has about 64,000 distinct CDR3 sequences on record, around 6.4% of them singletons. Approximately 5% of the sample is in the top ten clones. This clonotype was counted many times. Its antigen target is currently unknown. It has no much larger one-base neighbor in the sample; base qualities were not kept.

This clonotype was sampled from a male donor with ankylosing spondylitis. The sample taken for sequencing was synovial fluid, either unsorted or a sorted T cell fraction (not recorded which).

In nucleotides, the sequence is TGTGCCAGCAGTGACCCGGTCTGGGGCTACACCTTC. It is translated as CASSDPVWGYTF. Here the chain combines TRBV25-1 and TRBJ1-2; no D gene can be assigned with confidence. The junction carries 10 bases between V and J, which are trimmed by 3 bases and 8 bases respectively. The CDR3 spans 12 residues, from the cysteine through the phenylalanine. Left in the record is the CDR3 DNA by itself, 36 bases read in frame from the first base. CDR1 and CDR2 (MGHDK, SYGVNS) derive from the germline V gene.